The next 26 T cell receptor beta chains were all read from a single sample in a study of blood T cell repertoires in COVID-19. Some clones are missing from TCRdb's copy, which holds only in-frame ones; the method was immunoSEQ multiplex PCR. The data show about 400,000 clones, with over 75% seen just once and 2% to 2.5% held by the top ten. Material for sequencing was PBMCs or T cells enriched from blood (not recorded which). These receptors were obtained from a woman in her forties with acute COVID-19.

Notes on this clone: In the same sample, other DNA sequences code for this CDR3. The chain links TRBV18 to TRBJ1-5; no clear D. The germline V gene has CDR1 KGHSH and CDR2 LQKENI. The CDR3 is made up of 13 amino acids. V was cut by 3 bases and J by 1 base, with 4 bases left in between. The CDR3 region is CASSPGSNQPQHF. CDR3 bases: TGTGCCAGCTCACCGGGCAGCAATCAGCCCCAGCATTTT.

The chain combines TRBV15 with TRBJ2-7, with D possibly TRBD2 on 6 matching bases. The germline CDR1 and CDR2 sequences are LNHNV and YYDKDF (reference sequence). The CDR3 is 16 amino acids. Trimming shortened V by 0 bases and J by 0 bases, and 12 bases separated the two germline ends. CDR3 in DNA: TGTGCCACCAGCAGAGAGGGTAGCGGAAGCTCCTACGAGCAGTACTTC. Translating it yields CATSREGSGSSYEQYF.

The rearrangement links TRBV7-6 to TRBJ2-7, with D possibly TRBD1 on 6 matching bases. Trimming took 4 bases from V and 3 from J, leaving 13 bases between them. The CDR3 is 14 residues long. The germline V gene has CDR1 SGHVS and CDR2 FNYEAQ. Here the CDR3 DNA reads TGTGCCAGCAGCTCACGGGACACAAGCTACGAGCAGTACTTC. Residues: CASSSRDTSYEQYF.

The rearrangement uses TRBV18 and TRBJ1-5; 10 positions agree with TRBD1. Trimming took 0 bases from V and 9 from J; bases not matched to a gene: 8. Germline assignment: CDR1 KGHSH and CDR2 LQKENI. The CDR3 runs 16 residues. CDR3: CASSPPGQGVSMPQHF. The DNA for the CDR3 is TGTGCCAGCTCACCACCTGGACAGGGGGTATCGATGCCCCAGCATTTT. Using reference TRBV18 and TRBJ1-5 for the parts outside the CDR3, the full variable domain is NAGVMQNPRHLVRRRGQEARLRCSPMKGHSHVYWYRQLPEEGLKFMVYLQKENIIDESGMPKERFSAEFPKEGPSILRIQQVVRGDSAAYFCASSPPGQGVSMPQHFGDGTRLSIL.

The chain recombines TRBV5-1 with TRBJ1-4; TRBD1 aligns across 10 bases. Germline V CDR1 and CDR2: SGHRS, YFSETQ. V lost 3 bases and J lost 8; bases outside the gene matches: 13. The CDR3 consists of 17 residues. The CDR3 is CASSYGPWDRGEEKLFF. CDR3 nucleotide sequence: TGCGCCAGCAGCTATGGCCCCTGGGACAGGGGCGAGGAAAAACTGTTTTTT.

The table lists this clone with a few counts. The chain joins TRBV7-8 to TRBJ2-7; D is ambiguous. The CDR3 extends over 11 amino acids. Trimming removed 3 bases from V and 2 bases from J, with 2 bases in between. Germline CDR1 reads SGHVS; CDR2 reads FQNEAQ. This chain's CDR3 is CASSFTYEQYF. The DNA of the CDR3 is TGTGCCAGCAGCTTCACCTACGAGCAGTACTTC. The variable domain in full, with the rest retrieved from reference TRBV7-8 and TRBJ2-7, is GAGVSQSPRYKVAKRGQDVALRCDPISGHVSLFWYQQALGQGPEFLTYFQNEAQLDKSGLPSDRFFAERPEGSVSTLKIQRTQQEDSAVYLCASSFTYEQYFGPGTRLTVT.

V and J are TRBV30 and TRBJ2-7; TRBD1 matches at 12 bases. After removal of 7 bases from V and 4 bases from J, the junction contained 8 bases not matched to a gene. The CDR3 consists of 14 residues. Germline V gives CDR1 GTSNPN, CDR2 SVGIG (reference sequence). CDR3 DNA sequence: TGTGCCTCGAAACCGGGACAGGGGGCTTACGAGCAGTACTTC. Residues: CASKPGQGAYEQYF.

The rearrangement uses TRBV29-1 and TRBJ2-2; no reliable D call. CDR3 length equals 12 residues. The V and J ends lost 6 bases and 0 bases respectively, with 5 bases between them. The V gene's germline CDR1 is SQVTM and CDR2 ANQGSEA. The CDR3: CSVDSNTGELFF. CDR3 nucleotide sequence: TGCAGCGTCGACTCGAACACCGGGGAGCTGTTTTTT.

V is TRBV19 and J is TRBJ1-5; D is undetermined. This CDR3 is 14 amino acids long. V shed 6 bases and J shed 7 bases, with 16 bases lying between them. The V gene's germline CDR1 is LNHDA and CDR2 SQIVND (reference sequence). The CDR3 bases are TGTGCCAGTAGCATGTCGGGGATCGGGCAGCCCCAGCATTTT. Protein product: CASSMSGIGQPQHF.

The rearrangement links TRBV29-1 to TRBJ1-2; 7 bases are shared with TRBD1. The junction had 8 bases not matched to a gene; V was cut back by 7 bases and J by 6 bases. Germline loops: CDR1 SQVTM, CDR2 ANQGSEA. This CDR3 region has 12 residues. CDR3 coding DNA: TGCAGCGCTGACCTCGACAGGGATGGCTACACCTTC. This gives the protein CSADLDRDGYTF.

This clone was counted a few times. This CDR3 reads CASSQTGDDIMNTEAFF. CDR3 nucleotide sequence: TGTGCCAGTAGTCAAACAGGGGACGACATAATGAACACTGAAGCTTTCTTT. The V and J genes are TRBV19 and TRBJ1-1; 7 bases align to TRBD1. The CDR3 contains 17 residues. V shed 5 bases, J shed 0 bases, and the junction held 12 bases outside the gene matches. Per germline, CDR1 LNHDA and CDR2 SQIVND (reference sequence).

The rearrangement uses TRBV7-8 and TRBJ1-5, with TRBD1 identical over 9 bases. Germline lookup yields CDR1 SGHVS and CDR2 FQNEAQ. This CDR3 is built from 17 residues. V was pared by 5 bases and J by 5 bases, with 13 bases of the junction left unmatched. CDR3 sequence (DNA): TGTGCCAGCAGCCCAGAATTCCGGACAGGGGACCATCAGCCCCAGCATTTT. Its translation: CASSPEFRTGDHQPQHF.

V usage is TRBV6-5 and J usage is TRBJ2-3, with D possibly being TRBD2 (6 bases). V dropped 3 bases and J dropped 0 bases, with 7 bases sitting between them. Germline V CDR1 and CDR2: MNHEY, SVGAGI. The CDR3 extends over 14 amino acids. CDR3 amino acids: CASSYGGSTDTQYF. Here the CDR3 DNA reads TGTGCCAGCAGTTATGGGGGGAGCACAGATACGCAGTATTTT.

The rearrangement links TRBV12-3 or TRBV12-4 to TRBJ1-2; 7 nucleotides agree with TRBD1. Unmatched junction bases numbered 10, after V lost 11 bases and J lost 4 bases. The CDR3 covers 13 residues. Here the CDR3 DNA reads TGTGCCGACCGAGGACAGGCGTCCTATGGCTACACCTTC. Protein sequence: CADRGQASYGYTF.

This chain uses TRBV20-1 with TRBJ1-1; possibly TRBD1 for D (5 bases). CDR1 is DFQATT, CDR2 SNEGSKA, per germline (reference sequence). Trimming shortened V by 3 bases and J by 4 bases, and 9 bases separated the two germline ends. The CDR3 contains 12 residues. The CDR3 loop reads CSASRGGTEAFF. DNA of the CDR3: TGCAGTGCTAGTCGGGGGGGCACTGAAGCTTTCTTT.

The CDR3 reads CASSGSGANVLTF. CDR3 coding DNA: TGTGCCAGCAGCGGCTCTGGGGCCAACGTCCTGACTTTC. The V call is TRBV2, the J call TRBJ2-6; D not certain. The CDR3 consists of 13 residues. The V end lost 6 bases, the J end lost 0 bases, and 3 bases lay between the germline ends. Germline-derived CDR1 and CDR2 are SNHLY and FYNNEI.

The J gene is TRBJ2-5, the V gene TRBV29-1; D may be TRBD1 (5 bases). The CDR3 is 14 residues long. Trimming removed 7 bases at V and 5 bases at J, with 20 bases between. The germline gives CDR1 SQVTM, CDR2 ANQGSEA. The CDR3 sequence: CSATGRRVWETQYF. Written as DNA, the CDR3 is TGCAGCGCCACAGGCCGTCGGGTTTGGGAGACCCAGTACTTC.

This clone has just one count. The DNA of the CDR3 is TGTGCCAGCAGCTTTCTTGAGGGAAGGGATCAGCCCCAGCATTTT. Translated: CASSFLEGRDQPQHF. V usage is TRBV7-8 and J usage is TRBJ1-5, with unresolved D. This CDR3 region has 15 residues. V lost 3 bases, J lost 5 bases, and 14 bases lay in between. CDR1 and CDR2 (germline): SGHVS, FQNEAQ.

The chain combines TRBV6-5 with TRBJ1-1; D remains unclear. V shed 9 bases and J shed 1 base, with 15 bases lying between them. The germline gives CDR1 MNHEY, CDR2 SVGAGI. CDR3 length: 14 residues. The CDR3 bases are TGTGCCAGTAATACGGACTCAACGAACACTGAAGCTTTCTTT. The encoded protein is CASNTDSTNTEAFF.

The V and J genes are TRBV15 and TRBJ2-7, with D unclear. The CDR3 has 15 amino acids. Per the germline V gene, CDR1 is LNHNV and CDR2 is YYDKDF (reference sequence). V was trimmed by 1 base and J by 4 bases, leaving 14 bases between them. CDR3 bases: TGTGCCACCAGCAGAGTAGAAGAAGTCGTGTACGAGCAGTACTTC. Its protein is CATSRVEEVVYEQYF.

This sequence joins TRBV6-5 and TRBJ2-5, with 10 bases that match TRBD1. The germline V gene encodes CDR1 MNHEY and CDR2 SVGAGI. V lost 8 bases to trimming and J lost 3 bases; unmatched junction nucleotides: 9. There are 15 residues in the CDR3. DNA of the CDR3: TGTGCCAGCCGGACAGGGGGGATTCAAAAAGAGACCCAGTACTTC. Its translation is CASRTGGIQKETQYF.

The chain has TRBV19 and TRBJ1-5; possible D gene TRBD1, 6 bases. The CDR3 spans 16 residues. V was cut by 4 bases and J by 1 base, with 14 bases left in between. The germline CDR1 and CDR2 sequences are LNHDA and SQIVND (reference sequence). CDR3 in DNA: TGTGCCAGTAGTACCCCCTTAGGGGGAAGCAATCAGCCCCAGCATTTT. This gives the protein CASSTPLGGSNQPQHF.

V gene TRBV24-1 combines with J gene TRBJ2-5; D remains ambiguous. CDR1 and CDR2 (germline): KGHDR, SFDVKD. V dropped 2 bases and J dropped 4 bases, with 7 bases sitting between them. The CDR3 runs to 13 residues. The CDR3 protein is CATSDYAGETQYF. The CDR3 DNA reads as TGTGCCACCAGTGATTACGCCGGAGAGACCCAGTACTTC.

V and J are TRBV15 and TRBJ1-2; the D is unclear. The V and J ends lost 7 bases and 7 bases respectively, with 22 bases between them. CDR1 and CDR2 (germline): LNHNV, YYDKDF (reference sequence). CDR3 size: 15 residues. CDR3 protein: CATTKSIFRVGGYTF. The CDR3 DNA is TGTGCCACCACAAAGTCAATATTTCGAGTTGGTGGCTACACCTTC.

The V and J genes are TRBV20-1 and TRBJ2-5; unclear D gene. Trimming left V 4 bases short and J 7 bases short, with 10 bases between. The CDR3 is made up of 11 amino acids. Germline V CDR1 and CDR2: DFQATT, SNEGSKA (reference sequence). The CDR3 DNA is TGCAGTGCTACCACTGGTAGGACCCAGTACTTC. It translates to CSATTGRTQYF.

The rearrangement uses TRBV3-1 (or the pseudogene TRBV3-2) and TRBJ2-7; D is uncertain. V was trimmed by 1 base and J by 2 bases, leaving 15 bases between them. Germline V gives CDR1 LGHDT, CDR2 YNNKEL (reference sequence). The CDR3 spans 16 residues. DNA of the CDR3: TGTGCCAGCAGCCAAGCCTCGGGTGGAAGCGCCTACGAGCAGTACTTC. This codes for CASSQASGGSAYEQYF.